What follows are 27 T cell receptor beta chains derived from one specimen sequenced in a study of T cells in Graves' hyperthyroidism and ophthalmopathy (dated by TCRdb to the late 2010s). Library method: multiplex PCR. TCRdb names Illumina HiSeq 2000 as the instrument used. TCR beta CDR3 regions were amplified from RNA transcripts. The first round of RT-PCR for the TCR CDR3 was performed with the HTBI primer set and the Qiagen OneStep RT-PCR kit. The public reads were reanalyzed by TCRdb: fastp trimming at Q25, MiXCR alignment, in-frame beta chains only. Rows matching on CDR3 protein sequence are summarized as one entry with the most common DNA and genes. Recorded for this sample are some 700,000 distinct CDR3 sequences; roughly a sixth of them occurred a single time. The top ten constitute 15% to 18% of the sample. Sequenced sample: blood. The receptors shown here come from a man aged 45-65 years with Graves' hyperthyroidism.

In its sample, this clonotype was seen many times. This chain uses TRBV2 with TRBJ2-6; D may be TRBD1 (6 bases). CDR3 length: 15 residues. CDR1 and CDR2 (germline): SNHLY, FYNNEI. V lost 3 bases, J lost 2 bases, and 8 bases lay in between. Here the CDR3 reads CASSEGAAGANVLTF. DNA of the CDR3: TGTGCCAGCAGTGAGGGGGCGGCTGGGGCCAACGTCCTGACTTTC.

In this sample, this clonotype turned up a few times. The rearrangement uses TRBV19 and TRBJ2-1, with 14 bases fitting TRBD2. The V and J ends lost 0 bases and 7 bases, in that order; junction bases with no gene match: 11. The CDR3 is 19 amino acids. Per germline, CDR1 LNHDA and CDR2 SQIVND (reference sequence). The CDR3: CASSIEGTSGSWLRNEQFF. The DNA for the CDR3 is TGTGCCAGTAGTATAGAGGGGACTAGCGGGAGTTGGTTGAGAAATGAGCAGTTCTTC.

This clonotype was detected ten times or more. The chain is built from TRBV11-2 and TRBJ1-6; TRBD1 matches 7 bases. There are 16 residues in the CDR3. CDR1 is SGHAT and CDR2 is FQNNGV in the germline V gene. The V and J ends lost 5 bases and 4 bases, in that order; junction bases with no gene match: 8. Here the CDR3 reads CASSPQGDSYNSPLHF. Written as DNA, the CDR3 is TGTGCCAGCAGCCCGCAGGGGGACAGTTATAATTCACCCCTCCACTTT.

The chain has TRBV11-1 and TRBJ2-1; TRBD2 matches at 12 bases. V lost 5 bases, J lost 4 bases, and 6 bases stayed unmatched. The CDR3 has 16 residues. The germline V gene encodes CDR1 SGHAT and CDR2 FQDESV (reference sequence). The CDR3 protein is CASSPTSGGVYNEQFF. For the CDR3, the DNA is TGTGCCAGCAGCCCGACTAGCGGGGGAGTATACAATGAGCAGTTCTTC.

This clonotype was counted a few times. The chain employs TRBV7-9 and TRBJ2-5; D possibly uses TRBD1 or TRBD2 (7 bases each). Germline CDR1 SEHNR, CDR2 FQNEAQ (reference sequence). This CDR3 has 20 residues. The ends were cut back, 1 base at V and 4 bases at J, with 28 bases in the middle. Here the CDR3 DNA reads TGTGCCAGCAGCTTAGTAGGGGGGGACAGCGGACTGTACGATAGAGAGACCCAGTACTTC. Residues: CASSLVGGDSGLYDRETQYF. The whole variable domain, filled in from reference TRBV7-9 and TRBJ2-5, reads DTGVSQNPRHKITKRGQNVTFRCDPISEHNRLYWYRQTLGQGPEFLTYFQNEAQLEKSRLLSDRFSAERPKGSFSTLEIQRTEQGDSAMYLCASSLVGGDSGLYDRETQYFGPGTRLLVL.

J is TRBJ1-2 and V is TRBV10-1; D gene ambiguous. The V gene's germline CDR1 is WNHNN and CDR2 SYGVQD (reference sequence). V lost 6 bases, J lost 8 bases, and 7 bases lay in between. This CDR3 region has 10 residues. As DNA, the CDR3 is TGCGCCAGCAGAGGGTACGGCTACACCTTC. Its translation: CASRGYGYTF.

This clonotype was seen more than once but under ten times. CDR3 in amino acids: CASSSYFSNQGSVEKLFF. CDR3 DNA: TGTGCCAGCAGCTCCTACTTTAGTAACCAGGGAAGTGTTGAAAAACTGTTTTTT. The rearrangement uses TRBV7-9 and TRBJ1-4; D is perhaps TRBD1 (5 bases). Germline V lookup: CDR1 SEHNR, CDR2 FQNEAQ (reference sequence). The V and J ends lost 4 bases and 7 bases respectively, with 25 bases between them. CDR3 length: 18 residues.

This clonotype was detected many times. The chain uses TRBV19 and TRBJ2-5; D gene ambiguous. Trimming removed 4 bases at V and 0 bases at J, with 3 bases between. The V gene's germline CDR1 is LNHDA and CDR2 SQIVND (reference sequence). The CDR3 contains 12 residues. CDR3 DNA: TGTGCCAGTAGTAGGGACCAAGAGACCCAGTACTTC. Protein sequence: CASSRDQETQYF.

This clonotype was recorded at least ten times. J is TRBJ1-5 and V is TRBV12-3 or TRBV12-4; D is unresolved. Between the trimmed V and J ends, which lost 1 base and 4 bases, there was a span of 14 bases. This CDR3 contains 16 residues. The CDR3 loop reads CASSLEAAGTNQPQHF. In nucleotides, the CDR3 is TGTGCCAGCAGTTTAGAGGCGGCAGGTACTAATCAGCCCCAGCATTTT.

Notes on this clonotype: A much larger clone is a single base away; this may be a read error. The rearrangement links TRBV24-1 to TRBJ2-1; either TRBD1 or TRBD2 may fit D (5 bases each). Germline V gives CDR1 KGHDR, CDR2 SFDVKD. The CDR3 spans 16 residues. This chain's CDR3 is CVTSDPGTSSYNEQFF. CDR3 nucleotides: TGTGTCACCAGTGACCCAGGGACGAGCTCCTACAATGAGCAGTTCTTC.

This clonotype was picked up many times. This chain connects TRBV5-1 to TRBJ1-4; 9 bases match TRBD1. The CDR3 has 16 residues. Trimming removed 4 bases from V and 0 bases from J; junction bases left unmatched: 4. Looked up from germline, CDR1 is SGHRS and CDR2 is YFSETQ. The CDR3 DNA sequence: TGCGCCAGCAGCCTCCGACAGGGGGCAACTAATGAAAAACTGTTTTTT. Encoded protein: CASSLRQGATNEKLFF.

This clonotype was observed many times. V and J are TRBV20-1 and TRBJ2-1; no reliable D call. The CDR3 has 11 amino acids. The V end was cut by 3 bases, the J end by 10 bases, with 10 bases between. Germline V CDR1 and CDR2: DFQATT, SNEGSKA (reference sequence). CDR3: CSARDLGEQFF. The CDR3 region has the DNA TGCAGTGCTAGGGATCTAGGGGAGCAGTTCTTC.

This clonotype came up a few times. The chain links TRBV9 to TRBJ2-7; D perhaps matches TRBD1 (6 bases). The germline gives CDR1 SGDLS, CDR2 YYNGEE. There are 14 residues in the CDR3. Trimming left V 0 bases short and J 6 bases short, with 13 bases between. The DNA of the CDR3 is TGTGCCAGCAGCGTAGGGTCAGGGGTTGGCGAGCAGTACTTC. Protein: CASSVGSGVGEQYF.

This clonotype showed up just a few times. The chain carries TRBV5-5 and TRBJ2-7; 7 bases line up with TRBD1. This CDR3 comprises 15 residues. Germline V CDR1 and CDR2: SGHKS, YYEKEE (reference sequence). Trimming removed 4 bases from V and 2 bases from J; junction bases left unmatched: 9. The CDR3 reads CASSARTGGTYEQYF. CDR3 DNA: TGTGCCAGCAGCGCGAGGACAGGCGGAACCTACGAGCAGTACTTC.

In this sample, this clonotype turned up many times. V is TRBV7-6 and J is TRBJ2-7, with D uncertain. V gave up 5 bases and J gave up 3 bases, with 14 bases separating them. Germline V gene lookup returns CDR1 SGHVS and CDR2 FNYEAQ. CDR3 length: 14 residues. CDR3 nucleotide sequence: TGTGCCAGCAGCCCCGCCGACGGCAGCTACGAGCAGTACTTC. Amino acid sequence: CASSPADGSYEQYF. Supplemented by reference TRBV7-6 and TRBJ2-7, the full variable domain reads GAGVSQSPRYKVTKRGQDVALRCDPISGHVSLYWYRQALGQGPEFLTYFNYEAQQDKSGLPNDRFSAERPEGSISTLTIQRTEQRDSAMYRCASSPADGSYEQYFGPGTRLTVT.

This clonotype was counted at least ten times. This chain joins TRBV28 and TRBJ2-5; the D gene is possibly TRBD1 (6 bases). The CDR3 is 16 amino acids. With 1 base removed from V and 0 bases from J, the gap between germline ends came to 12 bases. Germline assignment: CDR1 MDHEN and CDR2 SYDVKM. Here the CDR3 DNA reads TGTGCCAGCAGTTTATTCTACGGACAGAACCAAGAGACCCAGTACTTC. This codes for CASSLFYGQNQETQYF.

This chain connects TRBV30 to TRBJ2-3; 7 positions match TRBD2. Germline V CDR1 and CDR2: GTSNPN, SVGIG (reference sequence). The CDR3 runs to 18 residues. Trimming cost V 4 bases and J 4 bases; bases outside gene matches: 20. CDR3 residues: CAWINSNIAPRGADTQYF. The CDR3 coding sequence is TGTGCCTGGATTAACTCAAATATAGCGCCCCGGGGGGCAGATACGCAGTATTTT. Full variable domain (outside the CDR3, taken from reference TRBV30 and TRBJ2-3): SQTIHQWPATLVQPVGSPLSLECTVEGTSNPNLYWYRQAAGRGLQLLFYSVGIGQISSEVPQNLSASRPQDRQFILSSKKLLLSDSGFYLCAWINSNIAPRGADTQYFGPGTRLTVL.

This clonotype appeared many times. The chain uses TRBV28 and TRBJ2-7; D could derive from TRBD1 or TRBD2 (5 bases each). CDR3 length: 15 residues. Germline CDR1 MDHEN, CDR2 SYDVKM. The V and J ends lost 5 bases and 2 bases respectively, with 16 bases between them. This chain's CDR3 is CASSPPGTETYEQYF. CDR3 bases: TGTGCCAGCAGTCCCCCCGGGACGGAGACCTACGAGCAGTACTTC.

This clonotype was counted between two and nine times. The J gene is TRBJ1-5, the V gene TRBV6-1; the D gene is possibly TRBD1 (5 bases). The CDR3 length is 14 residues. From germline, CDR1 is MNHNS and CDR2 SASEGT. Trimming left V 8 bases short and J 0 bases short, with 11 bases between. The CDR3 is CASGGGDSNQPQHF. The CDR3 nucleotides are TGTGCCAGCGGGGGAGGAGATAGCAATCAGCCCCAGCATTTT.

This clonotype appeared a few times. This chain connects TRBV7-2 to TRBJ1-2; 7 bases fit TRBD1. J lost 3 bases, V lost 5 bases, and 12 bases had no gene match. The V gene's germline CDR1 is SGHTA and CDR2 FQGNSA. CDR3 size: 16 residues. The CDR3 DNA sequence: TGTGCCAGCAGCCCAACTTCTGGGACAGCAGACTATGGCTACACCTTC. It codes for CASSPTSGTADYGYTF.

This clonotype appeared many times. The rearrangement joins TRBV4-2 to TRBJ1-2; 9 bases line up with TRBD1. V trimming: 0 bases; J trimming: 6 bases; junction bases outside the gene matches: 8. Germline V gene lookup returns CDR1 LGHNA and CDR2 YNFKEQ. The CDR3 is 16 residues long. The CDR3 nucleotides read TGTGCCAGCAGCCAAGAAATTGGGGACAGGGCTGATGGCTACACCTTC. It encodes CASSQEIGDRADGYTF.

The rearrangement uses TRBV18 and TRBJ1-5; 9 positions agree with TRBD1. Germline V gene data show CDR1 as KGHSH and CDR2 as LQKENI. The ends lost 3 bases at V and 10 bases at J; junction bases unmatched: 10. The CDR3 has 15 residues. The CDR3 is CASSPEGTGLDPQHF. The CDR3 DNA sequence: TGTGCCAGCTCACCTGAGGGGACAGGGTTAGATCCCCAGCATTTT.

The sample holds many counts of this clonotype. The chain recombines TRBV6-6 with TRBJ1-2; no reliable D call. The CDR3 spans 15 residues. Trimming left V 2 bases short and J 0 bases short, with 10 bases between. Germline CDR1 is MNHNY and CDR2 is SVGAGI (reference sequence). CDR3 sequence (DNA): TGTGCCAGCAGTTACCCTGGGGTAGCTAACTATGGCTACACCTTC. It yields the protein CASSYPGVANYGYTF.

This clonotype was counted only a few times. The genes are TRBV7-6 and TRBJ2-2, with 13 positions matching TRBD2. The CDR3 is 14 amino acids. Germline V gene lookup returns CDR1 SGHVS and CDR2 FNYEAQ. V was clipped by 8 bases and J by 5 bases; unmatched bases: 2. The CDR3 sequence is CASSGLAGTGELFF. The CDR3 bases are TGTGCCAGCTCGGGACTAGCGGGAACCGGGGAGCTGTTTTTT.

At least ten counts were recorded for this clonotype. The gene calls are TRBV28 and TRBJ1-2, with D perhaps matching TRBD1 (5 bases). The CDR3 length is 16 residues. The V gene's germline CDR1 is MDHEN and CDR2 SYDVKM. V was clipped by 2 bases and J by 0 bases, with 13 bases between them. The CDR3 reads CASSLQGRRANYGYTF. CDR3 in DNA: TGTGCCAGCAGTTTACAGGGAAGGCGAGCTAACTATGGCTACACCTTC.

The chain carries TRBV5-1 and TRBJ2-7; 7 bases line up with TRBD2. The trim removed 1 base at V and 1 base at J, leaving 5 bases unmatched. The CDR3 length is 15 residues. Per germline, CDR1 SGHRS and CDR2 YFSETQ. CDR3 region: CASSLWAGVSYEQYF. The CDR3 DNA follows: TGCGCCAGCAGCTTGTGGGCGGGAGTGTCCTACGAGCAGTACTTC.

In this sample, this clonotype turned up many times. The chain joins TRBV7-9 to TRBJ1-1, with D hard to call. CDR1 and CDR2 from the germline V gene are SEHNR and FQNEAQ (reference sequence). This CDR3 has 12 amino acids. V lost 2 bases and J lost 4, with 5 bases in between. The CDR3 sequence: CASSLILTEAFF. The CDR3 DNA reads TGTGCCAGCAGCTTAATCCTCACTGAAGCTTTCTTT.